These 17 T cell receptor beta chains originate from one sample sequenced in a study of vaccination effects on CD4 cells after COVID-19. Their specific antigens are unknown. Profiling relied on immunoSEQ multiplex PCR, and the TCRdb table lists in-frame clones only, not all of them. The sample yields tens of thousands of clones, 77% seen once. Antigen-specific CD4+ T cells were expanded (with viral peptide pools) by the ViraFEST assay ahead of sequencing. The culture ran for approximately 10 days, and then CD4+ T cells were isolated. Vaccine recipients lacked prior SARS-CoV-2 infection and had negative nucleocapsid antibodies. The input for sequencing was CD4+ T cells from PBMCs cultured with HCoV-NL63 spike peptides, taken before COVID-19 vaccination. The receptors derive from a human donor who received a COVID-19 vaccine.

The chain recombines TRBV6-5 with TRBJ1-2; D is uncertain. Germline V gene data show CDR1 as MNHEY and CDR2 as SVGAGI. The ends were cut back, 10 bases at V and 0 bases at J, with 9 bases in the middle. This CDR3 is 12 amino acids long. CDR3 loop: CATRQTNYGYTF. CDR3 nucleotide sequence: TGTGCCACCCGTCAGACTAACTATGGCTACACCTTC.

The gene calls are TRBV30 and TRBJ1-3; D perhaps matches TRBD1 (6 bases). This CDR3 is 13 amino acids long. Trimming took off 5 bases at V and 2 bases at J, with 10 bases between the two ends. The germline V gene encodes CDR1 GTSNPN and CDR2 SVGIG (reference sequence). CDR3 coding DNA: TGTGCCTGGTCCACAGGGACTGGAAACACCATATATTTT. Translated, it gives CAWSTGTGNTIYF.

CDR3 amino acids: CAWSVTGGYEQYV. The CDR3 nucleotides are TGTGCCTGGAGTGTAACAGGGGGCTACGAGCAGTACGTC. The chain couples TRBV30 to TRBJ2-7; the match to TRBD1 covers 8 bases. This CDR3 has 13 amino acids. CDR1 and CDR2 (germline): GTSNPN, SVGIG (reference sequence). Trimming cost V 0 bases and J 3 bases; bases outside gene matches: 1.

J is TRBJ2-7 and V is TRBV20-1; D might be TRBD1 or TRBD2, each matching 5 bases. Germline V gene lookup returns CDR1 DFQATT and CDR2 SNEGSKA (reference sequence). V was shortened by 3 bases and J by 2 bases, with 11 bases between the two germline ends. This CDR3 is 13 amino acids long. The CDR3 DNA reads TGCAGTGCTAGTATCCGGGGACCCTACGAGCAGTACGTC. This codes for CSASIRGPYEQYV.

CDR3 in DNA: TGTGCCAGCAGCAGAAACAGGAGGGGCTACACCTTC. The encoded protein is CASSRNRRGYTF. J is TRBJ1-2 and V is TRBV12-3 or TRBV12-4; possibly TRBD1 for D (5 bases). Deletions cut 6 bases from V and 8 bases from J, with 13 bases between. The CDR3 length is 12 residues.

The V and J genes are TRBV14 and TRBJ2-5, with 7 positions matching TRBD1. V lost 2 bases to trimming and J lost 0 bases; unmatched junction nucleotides: 6. Germline V gene data show CDR1 as SGHDN and CDR2 as FVKESK. The CDR3 spans 16 residues. The CDR3: CASSQLQGQYQETQYF. The CDR3 DNA sequence: TGTGCCAGCAGCCAACTACAGGGACAGTACCAAGAGACCCAGTACTTC.

This clone appeared a few times. The rearrangement joins TRBV28 to TRBJ2-2; D remains ambiguous. In germline, CDR1 is MDHEN, CDR2 SYDVKM. The CDR3 has 13 residues. The CDR3 here is CATLPQNTGELFF. In DNA form, the CDR3 reads TGTGCAACCCTCCCCCAGAACACCGGGGAGCTGTTTTTT.

The chain links TRBV28 to TRBJ2-5; 10 nucleotides agree with TRBD1. Germline V CDR1 and CDR2: MDHEN, SYDVKM. This CDR3 comprises 15 residues. V shed 4 bases and J 5 bases; nucleotides not matched to a gene: 7. The CDR3 here is CASSWTGGYWETQYF. DNA of the CDR3: TGTGCCAGCAGTTGGACAGGGGGGTACTGGGAGACCCAGTACTTC.

The V and J genes are TRBV7-2 and TRBJ2-5; D assignment may be TRBD1 or TRBD2 (6 bases each). The V gene lost 5 bases and the J gene lost 4 bases, with 17 bases spanning the gap. Germline loops: CDR1 SGHTA, CDR2 FQGNSA. This CDR3 is built from 15 residues. Here the CDR3 DNA reads TGTGCCAGCAGCGTCGGGGGCGGGAAGGGAGAGACCCAGTACTTC. It yields the protein CASSVGGGKGETQYF.

The chain joins TRBV7-7 to TRBJ2-5, with a possible D match to TRBD2 (6 bases). From germline, CDR1 is SSHAT and CDR2 FNYEAQ (reference sequence). The ends were cut back, 5 bases at V and 4 bases at J, with 23 bases in the middle. This CDR3 is 17 amino acids long. The CDR3 region has the DNA TGTGCCAGCAGCGTCTCATCCACTAGGGGAGGACGAGAGACCCAGTACTTC. Residues: CASSVSSTRGGRETQYF.

This rearrangement joins TRBV24-1 to TRBJ2-1; tentatively, D is TRBD2 (5 bases). This CDR3 has 15 amino acids. Trimming stripped 3 bases from V and 2 bases from J, with 10 bases between. Per germline, CDR1 KGHDR and CDR2 SFDVKD. CDR3 in amino acids: CATSDRGLAYNEQFF. DNA for the CDR3: TGTGCCACCAGTGATCGGGGTTTGGCCTACAATGAGCAGTTCTTC.

This rearrangement joins TRBV10-2 to TRBJ1-3; D gene uncertain. V lost 6 bases and J lost 0, with 12 bases in between. The germline V gene encodes CDR1 WSHSY and CDR2 SAAADI. This CDR3 has 15 amino acids. In DNA, the CDR3 is TGCGCCAGCAGCGTGACACTTTTCTCTGGAAACACCATATATTTT. Protein sequence: CASSVTLFSGNTIYF.

This clone was recorded a few times. The chain uses TRBV6-2 or TRBV6-3 and TRBJ1-2; possibly TRBD1 for D (6 bases). CDR1 MNHEY and CDR2 SVGEGT come from the germline V gene. Trimming took off 4 bases at V and 6 bases at J, with 12 bases between the two ends. This CDR3 comprises 13 residues. DNA of the CDR3: TGTGCCAGCAGTTCTCGGACAGATCATGGCTACACCTTC. Translating gives CASSSRTDHGYTF.

The CDR3 bases are TGTGCCAGCAGTTACTCGAGGTGGGGGCGAGAGACCCAGTACTTC. Translating gives CASSYSRWGRETQYF. The chain employs TRBV6-5 and TRBJ2-5; the D gene is possibly TRBD1 (6 bases). V was clipped by 0 bases and J by 4 bases, with 12 bases between them. The CDR3 extends over 15 amino acids. Germline V CDR1 and CDR2: MNHEY, SVGAGI.

The genes are TRBV20-1 and TRBJ2-1; TRBD2 aligns across 7 bases. The CDR3 has 10 residues. The V gene end was trimmed by 5 bases and the J gene end by 10 bases; junction bases not matched to a gene: 2. Germline V lookup: CDR1 DFQATT, CDR2 SNEGSKA (reference sequence). CDR3 sequence: CSAERGEQFF. As DNA, the CDR3 is TGCAGTGCTGAGCGGGGAGAGCAGTTCTTC.

The chain links TRBV20-1 to TRBJ1-2, with 8 bases identical to TRBD1. Germline assignment: CDR1 DFQATT and CDR2 SNEGSKA (reference sequence). V gave up 6 bases and J gave up 9 bases; unmatched junction bases: 6. The CDR3 contains 11 residues. The CDR3 DNA is TGCAGTGCCCGGACAGGGCGGAGCTACACCTTC. It codes for CSARTGRSYTF.

This clone was counted a few times. V is TRBV10-3 and J is TRBJ2-2, with TRBD1 matching over 7 bases. V shed 7 bases, J shed 2 bases, and the junction held 7 bases outside the gene matches. Per the germline V gene, CDR1 is ENHRY and CDR2 is SYGVKD. The CDR3 loop spans 15 amino acids. CDR3 DNA: TGTGCCATCAATCCCCGGGACAGAAACACCGGGGAGCTGTTTTTT. The encoded protein is CAINPRDRNTGELFF.